This paragraph reports one T cell receptor beta chain. This likely comes from a read error, as the CDR3 has no conserved phenylalanine or tryptophan at its end. This entry belongs to a study of T cell changes during pregnancy in multiple sclerosis. Clones were sequenced by immunoSEQ multiplex PCR, and TCRdb holds only the in-frame ones, with some missing. Altogether 10,000 to 15,000 clones are present, around 89% being singletons, with the ten largest covering 7.7%. Germline V gives CDR1 MDHEN, CDR2 SYDVKM. V lost 2 bases and J lost 3, with 16 bases in between. This CDR3 is 16 amino acids long. The material was CD8+ T cells from peripheral blood mononuclear cells, obtained in the second trimester of pregnancy. The TCR originated in a female donor in good health, enrolled as a control in a pregnancy study. The V gene is TRBV28, the J gene TRBJ1-2; D is possibly TRBD1 (6 bases). The CDR3: CASSLLPTGRDYGYTL. As DNA, the CDR3 is TGTGCCAGCAGTTTACTCCCGACAGGCCGTGACTATGGCTACACCCTC.